The 31 T cell receptor beta chains in this list originate from one sample, sequenced in a study of shared clonotypes between healthy human individuals. Clones were read by immunoSEQ multiplex PCR, and TCRdb kept only the in-frame ones, dropping some. The sample shows some 550,000 clones, roughly 97% of them seen only once. Source material: naive CD4+ T cells sorted from blood. Stated subset: CD45RA+ positively selected. The source is a woman in her 30s in good health.

The gene calls are TRBV6-6 and TRBJ2-1; TRBD2 agrees at 8 bases. Germline V lookup: CDR1 MNHNY, CDR2 SVGAGI (reference sequence). V was clipped by 6 bases and J by 6 bases; unmatched bases: 7. CDR3 length: 14 residues. CDR3 region: CASSVAGRVNEQFF. CDR3 DNA sequence: TGTGCCAGCAGCGTAGCGGGAAGGGTCAATGAGCAGTTCTTC.

This rearrangement joins TRBV29-1 to TRBJ2-1, with 9 bases fitting TRBD2. Trimming took 4 bases from V and 0 from J; bases not matched to a gene: 4. Germline V gene data show CDR1 as SQVTM and CDR2 as ANQGSEA. The CDR3 totals 15 residues. The CDR3 region has the DNA TGCAGCGTTGTCCTGACTAGCGGCTCCTACAATGAGCAGTTCTTC. Encoded protein: CSVVLTSGSYNEQFF.

This chain links TRBV27 with TRBJ2-3, with D hard to call. The germline CDR1 and CDR2 sequences are MNHEY and SMNVEV (reference sequence). This CDR3 is 13 amino acids long. V was shortened by 6 bases and J by 4 bases, with 11 bases between the two germline ends. The DNA of the CDR3 is TGTGCCAGCAGACCCACCCCCCCAGATACGCAGTATTTT. Its translation is CASRPTPPDTQYF.

This chain uses TRBV7-9 with TRBJ1-2, with D unclear. The germline V gene has CDR1 SEHNR and CDR2 FQNEAQ (reference sequence). This CDR3 is 15 amino acids long. V lost 3 bases, J lost 5 bases, and 16 bases lay in between. The DNA of the CDR3 is TGTGCCAGCAGCTTTAAGCAGGTCTCCCGATATGGCTACACCTTC. Protein product: CASSFKQVSRYGYTF. Based on the CDR3 plus reference TRBV7-9 and TRBJ1-2, the full variable domain is DTGVSQNPRHKITKRGQNVTFRCDPISEHNRLYWYRQTLGQGPEFLTYFQNEAQLEKSRLLSDRFSAERPKGSFSTLEIQRTEQGDSAMYLCASSFKQVSRYGYTFGSGTRLTVV.

The CDR3 sequence is CASRRDREVEAFF. The CDR3 DNA is TGTGCCAGCAGGCGGGACAGGGAGGTTGAAGCTTTCTTT. The genes are TRBV27 and TRBJ1-1, with 9 bases aligning to TRBD1. This CDR3 comprises 13 residues. Looked up from germline, CDR1 is MNHEY and CDR2 is SMNVEV (reference sequence). V shed 6 bases, J shed 7 bases, and the junction held 6 bases outside the gene matches.

J is TRBJ2-7 and V is TRBV29-1; either TRBD1 or TRBD2 may supply D (5 bases each). This CDR3 comprises 13 residues. The ends were cut back, 7 bases at V and 0 bases at J, with 13 bases in the middle. CDR1 is SQVTM and CDR2 is ANQGSEA in the germline V gene. The CDR3 sequence is CSGRDDTSYEQYF. The CDR3 DNA is TGCAGCGGTAGGGACGACACCTCCTACGAGCAGTACTTC.

The chain carries TRBV29-1 and TRBJ1-2; 9 bases map to TRBD1. Germline-derived CDR1 and CDR2 are SQVTM and ANQGSEA. This CDR3 is built from 14 residues. V lost 7 bases to trimming and J lost 7 bases; unmatched junction nucleotides: 13. The CDR3 sequence is CSGAWGQGPFGYTF. The CDR3 DNA follows: TGCAGCGGGGCGTGGGGACAGGGTCCCTTTGGCTACACCTTC.

The chain has TRBV18 and TRBJ1-2; 9 nucleotides line up with TRBD1. V lost 2 bases to trimming and J lost 7 bases; unmatched junction nucleotides: 8. The germline V gene has CDR1 KGHSH and CDR2 LQKENI. The CDR3 spans 15 residues. CDR3 residues: CASSPYRDRVTGYTF. The CDR3 DNA reads as TGTGCCAGCTCACCATACCGGGACAGGGTCACTGGCTACACCTTC. The variable domain in full, with the rest retrieved from reference TRBV18 and TRBJ1-2, is NAGVMQNPRHLVRRRGQEARLRCSPMKGHSHVYWYRQLPEEGLKFMVYLQKENIIDESGMPKERFSAEFPKEGPSILRIQQVVRGDSAAYFCASSPYRDRVTGYTFGSGTRLTVV.

The J gene is TRBJ2-7, the V gene TRBV28, with 10 bases lining up with TRBD2. This CDR3 is 16 amino acids long. V shed 7 bases, J shed 6 bases, and the junction held 15 bases outside the gene matches. Germline lookup yields CDR1 MDHEN and CDR2 SYDVKM. As DNA, the CDR3 is TGTGCCAGCACGCTAGCGGGAGATGGGGAGTCGGGCGAGCAGTACTTC. Its translation: CASTLAGDGESGEQYF.

The V call is TRBV28, the J call TRBJ2-3; tentative D call: TRBD1 (5 bases). CDR3 length: 18 amino acids. CDR1 and CDR2 from the germline V gene are MDHEN and SYDVKM. The V end was cut by 2 bases, the J end by 2 bases, with 20 bases between. Written as DNA, the CDR3 is TGTGCCAGCAGTTTAGAGGTCTCGAGGACAAGGAACACAGATACGCAGTATTTT. Its protein product is CASSLEVSRTRNTDTQYF.

The rearrangement links TRBV11-2 to TRBJ2-5; D is tentatively TRBD1 or TRBD2 (7 bases each). This CDR3 is built from 13 residues. V was cut by 5 bases and J by 7 bases, with 14 bases left in between. Germline V gene sequence: CDR1 SGHAT, CDR2 FQNNGV. CDR3 residues: CASSRTGEGTQYF. The CDR3 DNA is TGTGCCAGCAGCCGTACAGGGGAGGGGACCCAGTACTTC.

J is TRBJ2-4 and V is TRBV29-1; D gene unclear. The germline V gene encodes CDR1 SQVTM and CDR2 ANQGSEA. The length of the CDR3 is 13 residues. V lost 6 bases, J lost 0 bases, and 9 bases lay in between. The CDR3 protein is CSVAQQAKNIQYF. In DNA form, the CDR3 reads TGCAGCGTCGCACAGCAAGCCAAAAACATTCAGTACTTC.

This clone was recorded only once. The V and J genes are TRBV6-1 and TRBJ2-5; D is possibly TRBD1 (6 bases). Germline-derived CDR1 and CDR2 are MNHNS and SASEGT. This CDR3 has 14 residues. Trimming stripped 6 bases from V and 7 bases from J, with 18 bases between. Written as DNA, the CDR3 is TGTGCCAGCAGGCCGGGACAAATCACAGGGACCCAGTACTTC. The encoded protein is CASRPGQITGTQYF.

The chain links TRBV7-8 to TRBJ1-3; the D gene is possibly TRBD2 (6 bases). TRBJ2-2 explains the end of the DNA better; the J call may be wrong. The CDR3 runs to 17 residues. Germline V CDR1 and CDR2: SGHVS, FQNEAQ. The chain's CDR3 is CASSLRRSGGMAGELFF. The CDR3 DNA reads as TGTGCCAGCAGCCTACGTCGGTCTGGGGGGATGGCCGGGGAGCTGTTTTTT.

The chain combines TRBV28 with TRBJ2-7, with D tentatively TRBD2 (5 bases). Trimming took off 3 bases at V and 3 bases at J, with 18 bases between the two ends. The CDR3 covers 16 residues. CDR1 is MDHEN and CDR2 is SYDVKM in the germline V gene. The CDR3 DNA reads TGTGCCAGCAGTTTGGTTGGCCTCCCGGGGAGCTACGAGCAGTACTTC. This sequence encodes CASSLVGLPGSYEQYF.

This chain links TRBV29-1 with TRBJ1-1; D is uncertain. The V gene's germline CDR1 is SQVTM and CDR2 ANQGSEA. CDR3 length: 14 residues. Between the trimmed V and J ends, which lost 4 bases and 1 base, there was a span of 13 bases. The CDR3 coding sequence is TGCAGCGTTGCTGTTACAGCTAAGAACACTGAAGCTTTCTTT. This sequence encodes CSVAVTAKNTEAFF. The entire variable domain, with the rest obtained from reference TRBV29-1 and TRBJ1-1, is as follows: SAVISQKPSRDICQRGTSLTIQCQVDSQVTMMFWYRQQPGQSLTLIATANQGSEATYESGFVIDKFPISRPNLTFSTLTVSNMSPEDSSIYLCSVAVTAKNTEAFFGQGTRLTVV.

A note on this clone: An end of the junction does not agree with germline; a read error may underlie this. This chain joins TRBV28 and TRBJ2-7, with 8 bases identical to TRBD1. The CDR3 sequence is 14 residues long. Germline CDR1 reads MDHEN; CDR2 reads SYDVKM. CDR3 region: CASSRWDRLYGQYF. CDR3 nucleotide sequence: TGTGCCAGCAGTCGCTGGGACAGGCTGTACGGGCAGTACTTC.

The chain recombines TRBV7-8 with TRBJ1-5, with 8 bases aligning to TRBD1. Germline CDR1 reads SGHVS; CDR2 reads FQNEAQ. V was pared by 5 bases and J by 15 bases, with 12 bases of the junction left unmatched. The CDR3 is 13 residues long. In DNA form, the CDR3 reads TGTGCCAGCAGCCAGAACCGGGACAGGCCCTTGCATTTT. It codes for CASSQNRDRPLHF. Full variable domain (outside the CDR3, taken from reference TRBV7-8 and TRBJ1-5): GAGVSQSPRYKVAKRGQDVALRCDPISGHVSLFWYQQALGQGPEFLTYFQNEAQLDKSGLPSDRFFAERPEGSVSTLKIQRTQQEDSAVYLCASSQNRDRPLHFGDGTRLSIL.

The chain links TRBV16 to TRBJ1-1; D remains ambiguous. The CDR3 totals 14 residues. CDR1 KGHSY and CDR2 FQNENV come from the germline V gene. V was shortened by 1 base and J by 0 bases, with 6 bases between the two germline ends. The CDR3 loop reads CASSQLGLNTEAFF. CDR3 bases: TGTGCCAGCAGCCAATTAGGACTGAACACTGAAGCTTTCTTT.

This chain connects TRBV6-1 to TRBJ2-5, with TRBD1 matching 9 bases. V gave up 6 bases and J gave up 4 bases; unmatched junction bases: 3. This CDR3 has 13 residues. Germline CDR1 reads MNHNS; CDR2 reads SASEGT. The CDR3 sequence is CASRGTGRETQYF. The CDR3, as DNA: TGTGCCAGCAGAGGGACAGGGCGAGAGACCCAGTACTTC.

The chain combines TRBV7-9 with TRBJ2-2; D unclear. Germline CDR1 reads SEHNR; CDR2 reads FQNEAQ (reference sequence). Trimming cost V 8 bases and J 0 bases, with 13 bases left between them. The CDR3 is made up of 15 amino acids. This chain's CDR3 is CASLLELSNTGELFF. In nucleotides, the CDR3 is TGTGCCAGCCTCCTGGAGTTATCGAACACCGGGGAGCTGTTTTTT. The complete variable domain, with remaining parts taken from reference TRBV7-9 and TRBJ2-2, reads DTGVSQNPRHKITKRGQNVTFRCDPISEHNRLYWYRQTLGQGPEFLTYFQNEAQLEKSRLLSDRFSAERPKGSFSTLEIQRTEQGDSAMYLCASLLELSNTGELFFGEGSRLTVL.

This clone was observed a single time. The chain combines TRBV15 with TRBJ1-4; 7 bases fit TRBD1. CDR1 and CDR2 from the germline V gene are LNHNV and YYDKDF (reference sequence). The V and J ends lost 5 bases and 7 bases, in that order; junction bases with no gene match: 10. The length of the CDR3 is 15 residues. The CDR3 sequence: CATSFMDRPSEKLFF. CDR3 bases: TGTGCCACCAGCTTCATGGACAGGCCAAGTGAAAAACTGTTTTTT. Supplemented by reference TRBV15 and TRBJ1-4, the full variable domain reads DAMVIQNPRYQVTQFGKPVTLSCSQTLNHNVMYWYQQKSSQAPKLLFHYYDKDFNNEADTPDNFQSRRPNTSFCFLDIRSPGLGDTAMYLCATSFMDRPSEKLFFGSGTQLSVL.

This chain joins TRBV11-2 and TRBJ2-3; D is possibly TRBD2 (6 bases). The CDR3 extends over 14 amino acids. V shed 4 bases and J shed 3 bases, with 11 bases lying between them. Germline CDR1 reads SGHAT; CDR2 reads FQNNGV. This CDR3 is CASSSGGRTDTQYF. The CDR3 DNA reads as TGTGCCAGCAGCTCCGGGGGAAGGACAGATACGCAGTATTTT.

The chain uses TRBV4-1 and TRBJ2-1; D perhaps matches TRBD2 (6 bases). The germline V and J ends were trimmed by 3 bases and 1 base, with 10 bases remaining between them. Germline CDR1 is MGHRA and CDR2 is YSYEKL. The CDR3 is 15 amino acids. CDR3 residues: CASSQTLASYNEQFF. The CDR3 nucleotides are TGCGCCAGCAGCCAGACACTAGCTTCCTACAATGAGCAGTTCTTC.

This chain connects TRBV5-1 to TRBJ2-7; 9 bases line up with TRBD2. Trimming removed 4 bases from V and 4 bases from J; junction bases left unmatched: 9. Germline V gene sequence: CDR1 SGHRS, CDR2 YFSETQ. This CDR3 is built from 15 residues. Here the CDR3 reads CASSGVAGAGYEQYF. CDR3 in DNA: TGCGCCAGCAGCGGAGTAGCGGGAGCAGGTTACGAGCAGTACTTC.

Only one count was recorded for this clone. The chain employs TRBV5-1 and TRBJ2-5, with TRBD2 identical over 13 bases. CDR3 length: 15 residues. Germline V gene sequence: CDR1 SGHRS, CDR2 YFSETQ. The trim removed 4 bases at V and 5 bases at J, leaving 5 bases unmatched. CDR3 bases: TGCGCCAGCAGCCTACTAGCGGGAGGGCCGGAGACCCAGTACTTC. Protein: CASSLLAGGPETQYF.

In its sample, this clone was seen once. The chain carries TRBV19 and TRBJ2-1; 7 bases align to TRBD2. The CDR3 is 15 residues long. Germline trimming cut 3 bases from V and 6 bases from J; bases unmatched to any gene: 8. CDR1 LNHDA and CDR2 SQIVND come from the germline V gene (reference sequence). The CDR3 bases are TGTGCCAGTAGTATTGGGCTAGCGGTCATCAATGAGCAGTTCTTC. Translation: CASSIGLAVINEQFF. Supplemented by reference TRBV19 and TRBJ2-1, the full variable domain reads DGGITQSPKYLFRKEGQNVTLSCEQNLNHDAMYWYRQDPGQGLRLIYYSQIVNDFQKGDIAEGYSVSREKKESFPLTVTSAQKNPTAFYLCASSIGLAVINEQFFGPGTRLTVL.

This chain connects TRBV5-4 to TRBJ2-1, with 16 bases that match TRBD2. Germline V CDR1 and CDR2: SGHNT, YYREEE (reference sequence). The trim removed 4 bases at V and 7 bases at J, leaving 5 bases unmatched. This CDR3 is built from 16 residues. The CDR3 here is CASSTGLAGGENEQFF. The CDR3 nucleotides are TGTGCCAGCAGCACGGGACTAGCGGGGGGGGAGAATGAGCAGTTCTTC.

This clone was observed a single time. As DNA, the CDR3 is TGTGCCAGCAGTTCTGTTCGGCACGAGCAGTACTTC. Its translation: CASSSVRHEQYF. This chain links TRBV28 with TRBJ2-7; no reliable D call. Trimming cost V 4 bases and J 5 bases, with 9 bases left between them. This CDR3 contains 12 residues. The V gene's germline CDR1 is MDHEN and CDR2 SYDVKM. The whole variable domain, remainder taken from reference TRBV28 and TRBJ2-7, is DVKVTQSSRYLVKRTGEKVFLECVQDMDHENMFWYRQDPGLGLRLIYFSYDVKMKEKGDIPEGYSVSREKKERFSLILESASTNQTSMYLCASSSVRHEQYFGPGTRLTVT.

The rearrangement uses TRBV28 and TRBJ2-7, with 9 positions matching TRBD1. This CDR3 is 15 amino acids long. Germline V gives CDR1 MDHEN, CDR2 SYDVKM. V lost 1 base to trimming and J lost 1 base; unmatched junction nucleotides: 2. CDR3 residues: CASSLSGTGSYEQYF. The CDR3 DNA reads TGTGCCAGCAGTTTATCCGGGACAGGGTCCTACGAGCAGTACTTC.

Comment on this clone: Other DNA sequences of this sample code for an identical CDR3. The DNA for the CDR3 is TGTGCCAGCTCACCTGCGGACGGCTATGGCTACACCTTC. Translating gives CASSPADGYGYTF. The chain is built from TRBV18 and TRBJ1-2; D is ambiguous. CDR1 is KGHSH, CDR2 LQKENI, per germline. The CDR3 spans 13 residues. Trimming stripped 3 bases from V and 4 bases from J, with 9 bases between.